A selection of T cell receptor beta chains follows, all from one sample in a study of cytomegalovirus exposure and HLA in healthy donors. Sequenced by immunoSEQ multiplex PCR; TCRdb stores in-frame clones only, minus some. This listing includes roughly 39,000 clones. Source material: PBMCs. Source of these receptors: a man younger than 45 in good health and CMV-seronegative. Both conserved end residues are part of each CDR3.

cdr3_aa: CASSEWDRPSYEQYF
cdr3_length: 15
v_call: TRBV2

cdr3_aa: CATQSGTSNTGELFF
cdr3_length: 15
v_call: TRBV10-3

cdr3_aa: CASSYRLTGPGNTIYF
cdr3_length: 16
v_call: TRBV6-5

cdr3_aa: CASSLPPVTSGSYEQYF
cdr3_length: 17
v_call: TRBV7-2

cdr3_aa: CSVRTDNYGYTF
cdr3_length: 12
v_call: TRBV29-1

cdr3_aa: CASSVSGATYNEQFF
cdr3_length: 15
v_call: TRBV9

cdr3_aa: CASSSTGTGSGETQYF
cdr3_length: 16
v_call: TRBV11-3

cdr3_aa: CASSGTSGRDTQYF
cdr3_length: 14
v_call: TRBV5-4

cdr3_aa: CASSHSGTANYGYTF
cdr3_length: 15
v_call: TRBV4-2

cdr3_aa: CASSKRTAQETQYF
cdr3_length: 14
v_call: TRBV7-7

cdr3_aa: CASSSLATGELFF
cdr3_length: 13
v_call: TRBV11-3

cdr3_aa: CASSEGGTAYGYTF
cdr3_length: 14
v_call: TRBV6-1

cdr3_aa: CAWSPGNYGYTF
cdr3_length: 12
v_call: TRBV30

cdr3_aa: CASSPSRVNTGELFF
cdr3_length: 15
v_call: TRBV18

cdr3_aa: CASSPGFGGGETQYF
cdr3_length: 15
v_call: TRBV4-3

cdr3_aa: CASSEQTVLYGYTF
cdr3_length: 14
v_call: TRBV6-1

cdr3_aa: CASSAIAGMGETQYF
cdr3_length: 15
v_call: TRBV6-5

cdr3_aa: CAWSVWTGGNEKLFF
cdr3_length: 15
v_call: TRBV30

cdr3_aa: CASSQEGLRNSPLHF
cdr3_length: 15
v_call: TRBV4-1

cdr3_aa: CAIWAPPYEQYF
cdr3_length: 12
v_call: TRBV6-1

cdr3_aa: CASSLGPGAEAFF
cdr3_length: 13
v_call: TRBV11-3

cdr3_aa: CASSSSGTGGYGYTF
cdr3_length: 15
v_call: TRBV27